The following is a T cell receptor (beta chain) sequence with its context. The antigen remains unidentified. Per the germline V gene, CDR1 is SEHNR and CDR2 is FQNEAQ (reference sequence). V was pared by 1 base and J by 5 bases, with 12 bases between. The CDR3 is 14 residues long. The record originates from a study of blood T cells in healthy people across ages. A sample-barcoded 5' primer and a J-beta primer mix were used in a second PCR of about 7 to 12 cycles. Each single sample gave us at least 2.5 million CDR3-containing paired-end reads. A single record per CDR3 protein comes from TCRdb applying MiXCR to the 5' RACE reads. The sample carries around 990,000 distinct CDR3 sequences, 30% to 40% recorded once. Findings and caveats of the study: Age advanced and TCR beta diversity per million T cells fell, roughly linearly. With unsorted PBMCs, a conclusive comparison of naive versus antigen-experienced cells was not possible.

This clonotype originated in a man aged 18 to 30 in good health. The rearrangement uses TRBV7-9 and TRBJ2-7; D may be TRBD2 (6 bases). Sequenced sample: blood. In DNA, the CDR3 is TGTGCCAGCAGCTTAGACCCAGAGCGGGACGAGCAGTACTTC. Translating it yields CASSLDPERDEQYF.